These T cell receptor beta chains were read from a single sample in a study of blood T cell repertoires in COVID-19. Here immunoSEQ multiplex PCR was the method, and the copy in TCRdb shows in-frame clones only, minus some. This sample carries about 45,000 clones, just under 85% of them seen once, and the ten largest clones take under 6%. The source material was peripheral blood. These receptors were taken from a man in his fifties or sixties with active COVID-19. Both conserved end residues are part of each CDR3. Each record gives: V gene, J gene, CDR3 length, CDR3 protein.

V gene: TRBV7-2; J gene: TRBJ1-1; CDR3 length: 16; CDR3 protein: CASSVGRAGMNTEAFF
V gene: TRBV6-5; J gene: TRBJ2-3; CDR3 length: 12; CDR3 protein: CAILAGRDTQYF
V gene: TRBV7-2; J gene: TRBJ1-2; CDR3 length: 15; CDR3 protein: CASSLGGTNYYGYTF
V gene: TRBV5-6; J gene: TRBJ2-4; CDR3 length: 18; CDR3 protein: CASSPGLAGEIAKNIQYF
V gene: TRBV7-8; J gene: TRBJ2-3; CDR3 length: 14; CDR3 protein: CASSATSPPDTQYF
V gene: TRBV6-5; J gene: TRBJ1-5; CDR3 length: 14; CDR3 protein: CASGPGGIFQPQHF
V gene: TRBV4-1; J gene: TRBJ1-3; CDR3 length: 19; CDR3 protein: CASSHIVPKGQFSGNTIYF
V gene: TRBV30; J gene: TRBJ2-5; CDR3 length: 15; CDR3 protein: CAWSVLAGGPKTQYF
V gene: TRBV7-9; J gene: TRBJ2-1; CDR3 length: 16; CDR3 protein: CAYTRASGGGSNEQFF
V gene: TRBV5-1; J gene: TRBJ2-7; CDR3 length: 14; CDR3 protein: CASRFSGPMGEQYF
V gene: TRBV4-2; J gene: TRBJ2-7; CDR3 length: 11; CDR3 protein: CASSQANEQYF
V gene: TRBV4-3; J gene: TRBJ2-5; CDR3 length: 17; CDR3 protein: CASSQEPYSGSGVTQYF
V gene: TRBV30; J gene: TRBJ1-4; CDR3 length: 13; CDR3 protein: CAAGREGHEKLFF
V gene: TRBV28; J gene: TRBJ2-6; CDR3 length: 17; CDR3 protein: CASSSGTDFSGANVLTF
V gene: TRBV29-1; J gene: TRBJ1-2; CDR3 length: 12; CDR3 protein: CSVRVGFYGYTF
V gene: TRBV7-2; J gene: TRBJ2-7; CDR3 length: 16; CDR3 protein: CASSIFYGTGNYEQYF
V gene: TRBV7-2; J gene: TRBJ2-5; CDR3 length: 15; CDR3 protein: CASSSQAGVGETQYF
V gene: TRBV5-1; J gene: TRBJ2-1; CDR3 length: 15; CDR3 protein: CASSPQVREGNEQFF
V gene: TRBV3-1/TRBV3-2; J gene: TRBJ2-5; CDR3 length: 13; CDR3 protein: CASSHQGGETQYF
V gene: TRBV12-3/TRBV12-4; J gene: TRBJ1-6; CDR3 length: 11; CDR3 protein: CASSLYSPLHF
V gene: TRBV13; J gene: TRBJ1-6; CDR3 length: 14; CDR3 protein: CASSLGTGSTPLHF
V gene: TRBV3-1/TRBV3-2; J gene: TRBJ2-5; CDR3 length: 16; CDR3 protein: CASSLTSGRWYETQYF
V gene: TRBV24-1; J gene: TRBJ2-5; CDR3 length: 14; CDR3 protein: CATSDYRVTETQYF
V gene: TRBV9; J gene: TRBJ2-7; CDR3 length: 15; CDR3 protein: CASSAGTSGYYEQYF
V gene: TRBV24-1; J gene: TRBJ2-3; CDR3 length: 15; CDR3 protein: CATSVASGGTDTQYF
V gene: TRBV6-4; J gene: TRBJ1-2; CDR3 length: 15; CDR3 protein: CASSARGVNPEGYTF
V gene: TRBV7-8; J gene: TRBJ2-5; CDR3 length: 18; CDR3 protein: CASSSFSGGAKLQETQYF
V gene: TRBV27; J gene: TRBJ2-7; CDR3 length: 14; CDR3 protein: CASSFQGRIYEQYF
V gene: TRBV28; J gene: TRBJ1-2; CDR3 length: 15; CDR3 protein: CASSYTGTGRYGYTF
V gene: TRBV4-3; J gene: TRBJ1-1; CDR3 length: 16; CDR3 protein: CASSQALRQGGTEAFF
V gene: TRBV12-3/TRBV12-4; J gene: TRBJ1-3; CDR3 length: 12; CDR3 protein: CASSSIGNTIYF
V gene: TRBV7-3; J gene: TRBJ2-2; CDR3 length: 13; CDR3 protein: CASSLNVYGELFF
V gene: TRBV19; J gene: TRBJ2-3; CDR3 length: 14; CDR3 protein: CATSSGSLGDTQYF
V gene: TRBV7-8; J gene: TRBJ1-6; CDR3 length: 14; CDR3 protein: CASSFPGGNSPLHF
V gene: TRBV6-4; J gene: TRBJ1-5; CDR3 length: 13; CDR3 protein: CASSRGIGQPQHF
V gene: TRBV28; J gene: TRBJ2-5; CDR3 length: 15; CDR3 protein: CASIRGDRTQETQYF
V gene: TRBV3-1/TRBV3-2; J gene: TRBJ2-2; CDR3 length: 18; CDR3 protein: CASSQTASGGWNTGELFF
V gene: TRBV2; J gene: TRBJ1-5; CDR3 length: 16; CDR3 protein: CASRAAEGYSNQPQHF
V gene: TRBV2; J gene: TRBJ1-5; CDR3 length: 13; CDR3 protein: CASSGQGNQPQHF
V gene: TRBV6-5; J gene: TRBJ2-7; CDR3 length: 15; CDR3 protein: CASRALGGVSYEQYF
V gene: TRBV19; J gene: TRBJ2-1; CDR3 length: 16; CDR3 protein: CASSATSGRRYNEQFF
V gene: TRBV7-9; J gene: TRBJ1-3; CDR3 length: 14; CDR3 protein: CASTQWGAGNTIYF